These 18 T cell receptor beta chains were all obtained from the same sample, sequenced in a study of graft-versus-host responses after intestinal transplantation. Clones were read by immunoSEQ multiplex PCR, and TCRdb kept only the in-frame ones, dropping some. This sample has over 90,000 clones, with more than 85% found just once. No antigen is known for these receptors. The sequencing here drew on unstimulated CD8+ T cells sorted from spleen or lymph node cells, taken before intestinal transplant. These receptors all come from a human donor who received an intestinal transplant.

V gene TRBV15 combines with J gene TRBJ2-3, with TRBD2 identical over 10 bases. The CDR3 has 18 amino acids. Looked up from germline, CDR1 is LNHNV and CDR2 is YYDKDF (reference sequence). Trimming removed 0 bases from V and 5 bases from J; junction bases left unmatched: 11. The CDR3 DNA follows: TGTGCCACCAGCAGAGATTTGGCTAGCGGGGGCCAAGGAGATACGCAGTATTTT. The encoded protein is CATSRDLASGGQGDTQYF.

The V and J genes are TRBV6-1 and TRBJ2-3; D perhaps matches TRBD2 (6 bases). CDR1 is MNHNS, CDR2 SASEGT, per germline. Trimming took off 10 bases at V and 3 bases at J, with 8 bases between the two ends. CDR3 length: 11 amino acids. CDR3 bases: TGTGCCACCCGGGAGACAGATACGCAGTATTTT. The encoded protein is CATRETDTQYF.

The V and J genes are TRBV7-2 and TRBJ2-1; D gene ambiguous. V lost 5 bases and J lost 4, with 15 bases in between. Germline CDR1 and CDR2: SGHTA and FQGNSA. This CDR3 comprises 15 residues. For the CDR3, the DNA is TGTGCCAGCAGCCCCCGCGTGGGCGGATACAATGAGCAGTTCTTC. It is translated as CASSPRVGGYNEQFF.

This chain connects TRBV9 to TRBJ2-1; 8 nucleotides agree with TRBD2. CDR1 and CDR2 from the germline V gene are SGDLS and YYNGEE. Germline trimming cut 1 base from V and 8 bases from J; bases unmatched to any gene: 8. This CDR3 spans 15 amino acids. The CDR3 sequence is CASSVQGTSGDEQFF. The CDR3 DNA follows: TGTGCCAGCAGCGTACAAGGGACTAGTGGCGATGAGCAGTTCTTC.

As concerns this clone: Germline and junction disagree at one end, which may indicate a read error. The chain is built from TRBV6-5 and TRBJ1-2, with D unclear. Germline V gene data show CDR1 as MNHEY and CDR2 as SVGAGI. The CDR3 loop spans 12 amino acids. The CDR3 DNA sequence: TGTGCCAGCAGTGACTCGCCCCATGGCTACACCTTC. Translating gives CASSDSPHGYTF.

CDR3 protein: CATSSKLGPGELFF. The CDR3 nucleotides are TGTGCCACCAGCAGTAAACTAGGACCCGGGGAGCTGTTTTTT. The genes are TRBV15 and TRBJ2-2; D possibly corresponds to TRBD2 (5 bases). This CDR3 is 14 amino acids long. The germline V and J ends were trimmed by 3 bases and 6 bases, with 11 bases remaining between them. Germline assignment: CDR1 LNHNV and CDR2 YYDKDF (reference sequence).

V usage is TRBV15 and J usage is TRBJ1-2; unclear D gene. The germline V and J ends were trimmed by 5 bases and 6 bases, with 19 bases remaining between them. Germline V gene data show CDR1 as LNHNV and CDR2 as YYDKDF (reference sequence). The length of the CDR3 is 15 residues. CDR3 DNA sequence: TGTGCCACCAGCGGCCTGCCACCTGGCGCAGATGGCTACACCTTC. This sequence encodes CATSGLPPGADGYTF.

The chain has TRBV4-1 and TRBJ1-1; D is uncertain. Trimming took 0 bases from V and 4 from J, leaving 12 bases between them. This CDR3 region has 15 residues. Germline CDR1 is MGHRA and CDR2 is YSYEKL. The CDR3 loop reads CASSQDSGSRTEAFF. CDR3 nucleotide sequence: TGCGCCAGCAGCCAAGATAGCGGGTCCCGCACTGAAGCTTTCTTT.

The CDR3, as DNA: TGTGCCTGGAGTCCCCCTGGGACTGAAGCTTTCTTT. Residues: CAWSPPGTEAFF. The chain links TRBV30 to TRBJ1-1; D not certain. The CDR3 is 12 amino acids. The germline V and J ends were trimmed by 2 bases and 5 bases, with 9 bases remaining between them. Germline CDR1 is GTSNPN and CDR2 is SVGIG (reference sequence).

This chain joins TRBV11-2 and TRBJ2-5, with D perhaps matching TRBD1 (6 bases). V dropped 1 base and J dropped 4 bases, with 19 bases sitting between them. The CDR3 totals 17 residues. In germline, CDR1 is SGHAT, CDR2 FQNNGV. For the CDR3, the DNA is TGTGCCAGCAGCTTAGGGTTCGGGCAGGGGAACACAGAGACCCAGTACTTC. Translation: CASSLGFGQGNTETQYF.

V gene TRBV4-1 combines with J gene TRBJ2-1, with 7 bases that match TRBD2. Looked up from germline, CDR1 is MGHRA and CDR2 is YSYEKL. The CDR3 contains 15 residues. V dropped 0 bases and J dropped 9; count of bases not matched to a gene: 8. Here the CDR3 reads CASSQESSGPSEQFF. The CDR3 bases are TGCGCCAGCAGCCAAGAAAGTAGCGGGCCTTCTGAGCAGTTCTTC.

Points on this clone: Other DNA sequences from this sample encode an identical CDR3 as well. The chain recombines TRBV5-1 with TRBJ2-7; the D is unclear. This CDR3 region has 11 residues. Trimming took off 0 bases at V and 4 bases at J, with 2 bases between the two ends. Germline assignment: CDR1 SGHRS and CDR2 YFSETQ. CDR3 in amino acids: CASSLGYEQYF. As DNA, the CDR3 is TGCGCCAGCAGCTTGGGTTACGAGCAGTACTTC.

V gene TRBV6-5 combines with J gene TRBJ1-1; D remains ambiguous. The CDR3 runs 14 residues. The germline V gene has CDR1 MNHEY and CDR2 SVGAGI. Trimming took 6 bases from V and 7 from J, leaving 18 bases between them. CDR3 protein: CASSQRVAISEAFF. The DNA for the CDR3 is TGTGCCAGCAGCCAACGGGTGGCGATTAGTGAAGCTTTCTTT.

The chain links TRBV4-1 to TRBJ2-5, with D tentatively TRBD2 (7 bases). The last part of the DNA fits TRBJ2-7 better; the J call may be wrong. This CDR3 spans 16 amino acids. Germline CDR1 is MGHRA and CDR2 is YSYEKL. The CDR3 region has the DNA TGCGCCAGCGCCACCTATGGGGGGGCCATCTCCTACGAGCAGTACTTC. Translated: CASATYGGAISYEQYF.

This sequence joins TRBV5-4 and TRBJ2-7, with D unclear. This CDR3 comprises 14 residues. The V gene's germline CDR1 is SGHNT and CDR2 YYREEE (reference sequence). The V gene lost 4 bases and the J gene lost 5 bases, with 16 bases spanning the gap. The CDR3 nucleotides are TGTGCCAGCAGCACGGACCCAATTTCTCACGAGCAGTACTTC. Translation: CASSTDPISHEQYF.

The chain combines TRBV7-9 with TRBJ1-3; D not certain. The germline gives CDR1 SEHNR, CDR2 FQNEAQ (reference sequence). Trimming removed 4 bases from V and 0 bases from J, with 16 bases in between. This CDR3 contains 17 residues. The CDR3 DNA reads as TGTGCCAGCAGCTATAGCCTCCTACGGAGCTCTGGAAACACCATATATTTT. As protein: CASSYSLLRSSGNTIYF. The whole variable domain, filled in from reference TRBV7-9 and TRBJ1-3, reads DTGVSQNPRHKITKRGQNVTFRCDPISEHNRLYWYRQTLGQGPEFLTYFQNEAQLEKSRLLSDRFSAERPKGSFSTLEIQRTEQGDSAMYLCASSYSLLRSSGNTIYFGEGSWLTVV.

The chain is built from TRBV29-1 and TRBJ2-5, with D perhaps being TRBD1 or TRBD2 (5 bases each). Germline CDR1 SQVTM, CDR2 ANQGSEA. The ends were cut back, 6 bases at V and 0 bases at J, with 14 bases in the middle. The CDR3 consists of 14 residues. CDR3 sequence: CSVGDLGDQETQYF. In DNA form, the CDR3 reads TGCAGCGTCGGGGACCTCGGGGACCAAGAGACCCAGTACTTC. Based on the CDR3 plus reference TRBV29-1 and TRBJ2-5, the full variable domain is SAVISQKPSRDICQRGTSLTIQCQVDSQVTMMFWYRQQPGQSLTLIATANQGSEATYESGFVIDKFPISRPNLTFSTLTVSNMSPEDSSIYLCSVGDLGDQETQYFGPGTRLLVL.

The CDR3 here is CASSLGRTGQRNTEAFF. CDR3 DNA: TGTGCCAGCAGCTTAGGGCGGACAGGGCAGAGGAACACTGAAGCTTTCTTT. This chain joins TRBV11-2 and TRBJ1-1; 8 bases map to TRBD1. The V segment lost 1 base and the J segment 1 base; nucleotides outside the gene matches: 8. The CDR3 consists of 17 residues. Germline-derived CDR1 and CDR2 are SGHAT and FQNNGV.